The 25 T cell receptor beta chains below all came from one sample that was sequenced in a study of T cells in women clearing cervical HPV infection. The data were produced by immunoSEQ multiplex PCR, yet TCRdb's version contains in-frame clones alone and is incomplete. Its table lists 30,000 to 45,000 clones. The material sequenced was blood buffy coat. The source of these receptors is a woman between 18 and 75 years old with a cervical HPV16 infection that either progressed to CIN3+ or cleared (not recorded which).

To note about this clone: The missing CDR3 end, 3 residues past where the read stops, is filled in from the germline J gene. V gene TRBV19 combines with J gene TRBJ1-5; D gene ambiguous. Trimming stripped 6 bases from V and 3 bases from J, with 9 bases between. The CDR3 covers 13 residues. Germline-derived CDR1 and CDR2 are LNHDA and SQIVND (reference sequence). CDR3 DNA, as far as it was read: TGTGCCAGTAGCCCAGGTTCCAATCAGCCC. Translating gives CASSPGSNQP. The CDR3 reads in full as CASSPGSNQPQHF. The full variable domain, completed using reference TRBV19 and TRBJ1-5, is DGGITQSPKYLFRKEGQNVTLSCEQNLNHDAMYWYRQDPGQGLRLIYYSQIVNDFQKGDIAEGYSVSREKKESFPLTVTSAQKNPTAFYLCASSPGSNQPQHFGDGTRLSIL.

About this clone: The read gets to within 3 residues of the CDR3 end, and the germline J gene fills in the rest. V and J are TRBV7-7 and TRBJ2-5, with D perhaps TRBD1 (6 bases). Germline values: CDR1 SSHAT, CDR2 FNYEAQ (reference sequence). V lost 6 bases and J lost 3, with 14 bases in between. The CDR3 extends over 14 amino acids. The CDR3 DNA, read in part, is TGTGCCAGCAGTCCCCAGGGGCGGGAAGAGACC. It encodes CASSPQGREET. The full CDR3 is CASSPQGREETQYF.

About this clone: Read data end 3 residues before the CDR3 end; the end is taken from the germline J gene. The rearrangement joins TRBV5-1 to TRBJ2-5; the D gene is possibly TRBD1 (6 bases). V gave up 0 bases and J gave up 0 bases, with 9 bases separating them. Per germline, CDR1 SGHRS and CDR2 YFSETQ. The CDR3 sequence is 15 residues long. Here the CDR3 reads CASSLDRAYQETQYF. The CDR3 bases that were read are TGCGCCAGCAGCTTGGACAGGGCGTACCAAGAGACC.

About this clone itself: The read ends 3 residues shy of where the CDR3 ends; the end is completed using the germline J gene. The chain employs TRBV10-3 and TRBJ2-7; weak D call: TRBD1 (6 bases). The CDR3 extends over 12 amino acids. The V gene lost 8 bases and the J gene lost 0 bases, with 8 bases spanning the gap. Germline V gives CDR1 ENHRY, CDR2 SYGVKD. The sequenced CDR3 bases are TGTGCCATCCAGGGGAGCTCCTACGAG. Its protein is CAIQGSSYE. The CDR3 in full is CAIQGSSYEQYF.

As regards this clone: The read is 3 residues too short to cover the CDR3 end, so that end is filled in from the germline J gene. V and J are TRBV19 and TRBJ1-1, with D unclear. This CDR3 has 13 amino acids. From germline, CDR1 is LNHDA and CDR2 SQIVND (reference sequence). V dropped 4 bases and J dropped 1 base, with 7 bases sitting between them. The sequenced CDR3 bases are TGTGCCAGTAGTACGGTAGCGAACACTGAA. It yields the protein CASSTVANTE. The whole CDR3 is CASSTVANTEAFF.

Of note for this clone: The missing CDR3 end, 3 residues past where the read stops, is filled in from the germline J gene. The J gene is TRBJ2-1, the V gene TRBV5-1; 7 bases fit TRBD2. V shed 3 bases, J shed 7 bases, and the junction held 7 bases outside the gene matches. The germline V gene encodes CDR1 SGHRS and CDR2 YFSETQ. This CDR3 comprises 14 residues. CDR3 loop: CASSSSGVSNEQFF. CDR3 bases read: TGCGCCAGCAGCTCCAGCGGGGTTAGTAATGAG.

A note on this clone: The CDR3 is cut off 3 residues early in the read; its end comes from the germline J gene. J is TRBJ1-2 and V is TRBV19; 12 nucleotides line up with TRBD1. Germline-derived CDR1 and CDR2 are LNHDA and SQIVND (reference sequence). The CDR3 covers 15 residues. CDR3 sequence reads: CASIGGDRGLEGYTF. Incomplete CDR3 DNA: TGTGCCAGTATCGGAGGGGACAGGGGGCTGGAGGGC.

The sequenced part of the CDR3 DNA is TGTGCCAGCAGCCAATACGAGGGCTCCGGGGAG. It translates to CASSQYEGSGE. The CDR3 as a whole reads CASSQYEGSGELFF. This rearrangement joins TRBV14 to TRBJ2-2, with D maybe TRBD2 (5 bases). The read terminates 3 residues ahead of where the CDR3 ends, so the germline J gene completes it. V was pared by 2 bases and J by 6 bases, with 10 bases between. The CDR3 extends over 14 amino acids. From germline, CDR1 is SGHDN and CDR2 FVKESK.

In the case of this clone: The read falls 3 residues short of the CDR3 end, and the missing part is taken from the germline J gene. The V gene is TRBV5-1, the J gene TRBJ2-4, with 7 bases identical to TRBD1. Germline CDR1 SGHRS, CDR2 YFSETQ. Trimming took 9 bases from V and 0 from J; bases not matched to a gene: 12. There are 16 residues in the CDR3. CDR3 bases read: TGCGCCATCCCGGGACAGTATACTTTAGCCAAAAACATT. Translating gives CAIPGQYTLAKNI. The whole CDR3 sequence is CAIPGQYTLAKNIQYF.

Concerning this clone: The DNA ends 3 residues before the CDR3 does, and the rest of the CDR3 is filled in from the germline J gene. The genes are TRBV2 and TRBJ1-6; 8 positions match TRBD1. The CDR3 runs 15 residues. Germline trimming cut 5 bases from V and 6 bases from J; bases unmatched to any gene: 6. Germline V gene lookup returns CDR1 SNHLY and CDR2 FYNNEI. The CDR3 spells CASSRDRRINSPLHF. The DNA read from the CDR3 is TGTGCCAGCAGTCGGGACAGGAGGATTAATTCACCC.

Notes on this clone: The CDR3 goes on 3 residues after the read ends, and that part is filled in from the germline J gene. The chain uses TRBV5-1 and TRBJ2-7; D perhaps matches TRBD1 (6 bases). The CDR3 extends over 13 amino acids. Germline CDR1 SGHRS, CDR2 YFSETQ. V lost 4 bases to trimming and J lost 2 bases, with 10 bases between them. The CDR3 bases that were read are TGCGCCAGCAGCAGACAGGAGACCTACGAG. It specifies CASSRQETYE. The whole CDR3 region reads CASSRQETYEQYF.

Regarding this clone: The read ends 3 residues shy of where the CDR3 ends; the end is completed using the germline J gene. The V gene is TRBV20-1, the J gene TRBJ2-3; perhaps D is TRBD1 or TRBD2 (5 bases each). This CDR3 is built from 18 residues. CDR1 and CDR2 from the germline V gene are DFQATT and SNEGSKA (reference sequence). Trimming stripped 3 bases from V and 2 bases from J, with 24 bases between. The CDR3 sequence is CSASRGWAWRRTTDTQYF. Partial CDR3 DNA: TGCAGTGCTAGTAGGGGATGGGCCTGGAGGCGTACCACAGATACG.

Comment on this clone: Read data end 3 residues before the CDR3 end; the end is taken from the germline J gene. The chain employs TRBV2 and TRBJ1-2, with TRBD1 matching over 12 bases. Germline CDR1 is SNHLY and CDR2 is FYNNEI. This CDR3 has 14 residues. The CDR3 region is CASRRDRGPYDYTF. The CDR3 DNA, read in part, is TGTGCCAGCAGGAGGGACAGGGGGCCCTACGAC. The full variable domain, rest sourced from reference TRBV2 and TRBJ1-2, is EPEVTQTPSHQVTQMGQEVILRCVPISNHLYFYWYRQILGQKVEFLVSFYNNEISEKSEIFDDQFSVERPDGSNFTLKIRSTKLEDSAMYFCASRRDRGPYDYTFGSGTRLTVV.

Details on this clone: The read is 3 residues too short to cover the CDR3 end, so that end is filled in from the germline J gene. The gene calls are TRBV6-1 and TRBJ1-1; unclear D gene. Trimming cost V 1 base and J 1 base, with 10 bases left between them. CDR1 and CDR2 from the germline V gene are MNHNS and SASEGT. This CDR3 contains 15 residues. Incomplete CDR3 DNA: TGTGCCAGCAGTGAAGACAGAGGAGGGAACACTGAA. Protein: CASSEDRGGNTE. The whole CDR3 sequence reads CASSEDRGGNTEAFF.

As regards this clone: The CDR3 extends 3 residues past the end of the read, so its final part is completed from the germline J gene. The V call is TRBV5-1, the J call TRBJ2-1; D gene ambiguous. Per germline, CDR1 SGHRS and CDR2 YFSETQ. V was cut by 9 bases and J by 2 bases, with 18 bases left in between. The CDR3 is 15 residues long. The sequenced CDR3 bases are TGCGCCACCTCCTCCTCCGCGAATGCCTACAATGAG. This gives the protein CATSSSANAYNE. The entire CDR3 is CATSSSANAYNEQFF. The full variable domain, rest sourced from reference TRBV5-1 and TRBJ2-1, is KAGVTQTPRYLIKTRGQQVTLSCSPISGHRSVSWYQQTPGQGLQFLFEYFSETQRNKGNFPGRFSGRQFSNSRSEMNVSTLELGDSALYLCATSSSANAYNEQFFGPGTRLTVL.

As to this clone: The sequenced fragment ends 3 residues before the CDR3 boundary, so the rest is inferred from the germline J gene. The chain employs TRBV7-9 and TRBJ1-2; no clear D. Germline CDR1 is SEHNR and CDR2 is FQNEAQ (reference sequence). This CDR3 is 15 amino acids long. CDR3 DNA, as far as it was read: TGTGCCAGCAGCCGGACTAGTGGTTACACAGATACC. Protein: CASSRTSGYTDT. The entire CDR3 protein is CASSRTSGYTDTYTF.

As concerns this clone: Read coverage stops 3 residues before the CDR3 terminus; the germline J gene supplies the remainder. The chain has TRBV7-2 and TRBJ2-3, with no clear D. Germline CDR1 and CDR2: SGHTA and FQGNSA. CDR3 size: 14 residues. V lost 6 bases, J lost 2 bases, and 12 bases lay in between. The sequenced CDR3 bases are TGTGCCAGCAGTTCCCGACTGACCACAGATACG. Protein product: CASSSRLTTDT. The full CDR3 protein reads CASSSRLTTDTQYF.

For this clone: The CDR3 end is not reached by the read, which stops 3 residues before it; the germline J gene fills it in. The V call is TRBV10-1, the J call TRBJ2-5; 7 nucleotides match TRBD1. The germline CDR1 and CDR2 sequences are WNHNN and SYGVQD (reference sequence). The CDR3 loop spans 17 amino acids. The ends lost 2 bases at V and 5 bases at J; junction bases unmatched: 14. The DNA read from the CDR3 is TGCGCCAGCAGTGAGGAGGGGTCAGGGGGAGATTGGGAGACC. Its protein is CASSEEGSGGDWET. The full CDR3 reads CASSEEGSGGDWETQYF.

For this clone: The missing CDR3 end, 3 residues past where the read stops, is filled in from the germline J gene. This chain links TRBV4-1 with TRBJ2-7; D possibly corresponds to TRBD1 (7 bases). The germline V gene has CDR1 MGHRA and CDR2 YSYEKL. The CDR3 extends over 17 amino acids. V lost 0 bases to trimming and J lost 4 bases, with 19 bases between them. The CDR3 bases that were read are TGCGCCAGCAGCCAAGATTCTTCCAGGGGGGTCACTTACGAG. Residues: CASSQDSSRGVTYE. The whole CDR3 sequence reads CASSQDSSRGVTYEQYF.

As regards this clone: The DNA ends 3 residues before the CDR3 does, and the rest of the CDR3 is filled in from the germline J gene. V is TRBV19 and J is TRBJ1-1; the D gene is possibly TRBD1 (5 bases). V was cut by 7 bases and J by 3 bases, with 21 bases left in between. CDR1 is LNHDA, CDR2 SQIVND, per germline (reference sequence). This CDR3 is built from 16 residues. The CDR3 sequence: CASNQGRGLFDTEAFF. CDR3 DNA, as far as it was read: TGTGCCAGTAACCAAGGACGGGGGTTGTTCGACACTGAA.

With regard to this clone: Sequencing ends 3 residues short of the CDR3 end; the germline J gene provides the rest. V usage is TRBV7-9 and J usage is TRBJ2-3; D unresolved. Trimming shortened V by 2 bases and J by 5 bases, and 11 bases separated the two germline ends. This CDR3 has 14 residues. Germline assignment: CDR1 SEHNR and CDR2 FQNEAQ (reference sequence). CDR3 DNA (partial): TGTGCCAGCAGCTTACTACAGATCAGAGATACG. Translated: CASSLLQIRDT. The complete CDR3 reads CASSLLQIRDTQYF.

For this clone: The observed sequence ends 3 residues before the CDR3 terminus, with the missing tail filled in from the germline J gene. This chain links TRBV7-6 with TRBJ2-1, with D possibly being TRBD1 (6 bases). Trimming removed 2 bases at V and 4 bases at J, with 6 bases between. The CDR3 contains 13 residues. From germline, CDR1 is SGHVS and CDR2 FNYEAQ. The sequenced part of the CDR3 DNA is TGTGCCAGCAGCTTAAGGGGGTACAATGAG. Its protein product is CASSLRGYNE. The whole CDR3 is CASSLRGYNEQFF.

As to this clone: From the germline J gene comes the end of the CDR3, since the read stops 3 residues before it. The J gene is TRBJ1-6, the V gene TRBV28; D is uncertain. Germline values: CDR1 MDHEN, CDR2 SYDVKM. Between the trimmed V and J ends, which lost 2 bases and 3 bases, there was a span of 8 bases. CDR3 length: 15 residues. The part of the CDR3 DNA that was read is TGTGCCAGCAGTTTACCTTCGCGCTATAATTCACCC. It yields the protein CASSLPSRYNSP. The whole CDR3 protein is CASSLPSRYNSPLHF.

The CDR3 bases that were read are TGCAGCGTTGGGGGATCGGCAGGGAATCAGCCC. This codes for CSVGGSAGNQP. The whole CDR3 protein reads CSVGGSAGNQPQHF. This chain uses TRBV29-1 with TRBJ1-5; D may be TRBD1 (5 bases). The read halts 3 residues ahead of the CDR3 end, with the missing end drawn from the germline J gene. Trimming removed 4 bases from V and 4 bases from J, with 14 bases in between. This CDR3 comprises 14 residues. Germline V CDR1 and CDR2: SQVTM, ANQGSEA.

With respect to this clone: The CDR3 extends 3 residues past the end of the read, so its final part is completed from the germline J gene. The rearrangement uses TRBV5-1 and TRBJ1-1, with 7 bases aligning to TRBD1. This CDR3 is 15 amino acids long. Trimming cost V 4 bases and J 3 bases; bases outside gene matches: 9. Germline-derived CDR1 and CDR2 are SGHRS and YFSETQ. CDR3 in amino acids: CASSRVTGLDTEAFF. Incomplete CDR3 DNA: TGCGCCAGCAGCCGAGTGACAGGGTTGGACACTGAA.